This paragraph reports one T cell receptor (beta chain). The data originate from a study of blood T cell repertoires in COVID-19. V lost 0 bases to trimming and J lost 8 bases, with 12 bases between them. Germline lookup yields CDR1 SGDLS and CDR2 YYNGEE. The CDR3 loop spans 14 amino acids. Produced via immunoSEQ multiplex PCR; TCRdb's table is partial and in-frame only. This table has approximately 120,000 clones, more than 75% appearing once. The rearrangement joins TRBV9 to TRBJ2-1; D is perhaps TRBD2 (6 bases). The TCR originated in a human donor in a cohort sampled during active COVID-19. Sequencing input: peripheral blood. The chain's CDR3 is CASSVGGSGDEQFF. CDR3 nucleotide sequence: TGTGCCAGCAGCGTAGGTGGTAGCGGTGATGAGCAGTTCTTC.